This T cell receptor beta chain derives from a study of T-cell memory formation after mild COVID-19. This clonotype appeared a few times. One entry per CDR3 protein, called by TCRdb with MiXCR from the 5' RACE reads. Of 530,000 or so distinct CDR3 sequences in the sample, approximately 15% were seen once. This receptor was identified in an adult woman who had mild COVID-19 (a few samples of this study predate the infection). Cell type and time point are not known. The sequencing sample was made of PBMCs or a T cell subset sorted from them (not recorded which).

The chain's CDR3 is CASSLIDDFYEQYF. The DNA for the CDR3 is TGTGCCAGCAGCTTAATTGACGATTTCTACGAGCAGTACTTC. The V call is TRBV7-2, the J call TRBJ2-7, with D hard to call. V was trimmed by 2 bases and J by 3 bases, leaving 11 bases between them. The CDR3 runs 14 residues. Germline-derived CDR1 and CDR2 are SGHTA and FQGNSA.